Given below is one T cell receptor beta chain in context. Between the trimmed V and J ends, which lost 11 bases and 0 bases, there was a span of 13 bases. Per germline, CDR1 ENHRY and CDR2 SYGVKD. This CDR3 spans 13 amino acids. The entry originates in a study of blood T cell repertoires in COVID-19. Study-wide background: The United States, Italy and Spain provided the acute and convalescent COVID-19 samples.

In the source study's methods: How many nucleated cells were present was estimated from reference gene primer amplification. The repertoire was sequenced with immunoSEQ multiplex PCR; TCRdb's copy has only in-frame clones and lacks some. For V, J and clone size, that table is used; D and trimming come from the DNA. The sample consists of approximately 81,000 clones, 91% of them appearing once. This clonotype originated in a woman aged 45-60 years in a cohort sampled during active COVID-19. The chain joins TRBV10-3 to TRBJ1-2; D call uncertain. The sequenced sample consisted of peripheral blood. In DNA form, the CDR3 reads TGTGCCCCCGGGCGGGGTTCTAACTATGGCTACACCTTC. It translates to CAPGRGSNYGYTF.